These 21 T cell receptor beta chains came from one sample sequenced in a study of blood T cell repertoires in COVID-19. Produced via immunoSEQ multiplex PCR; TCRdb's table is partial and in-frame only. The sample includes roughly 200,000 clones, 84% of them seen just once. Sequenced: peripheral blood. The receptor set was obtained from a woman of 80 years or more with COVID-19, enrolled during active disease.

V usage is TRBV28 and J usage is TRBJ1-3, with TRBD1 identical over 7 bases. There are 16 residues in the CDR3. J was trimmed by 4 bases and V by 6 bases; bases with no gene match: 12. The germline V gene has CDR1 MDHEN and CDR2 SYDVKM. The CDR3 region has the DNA TGTGCCAGCAGGTCGCCGACAGGGAATTTAGGAAACACCATATATTTT. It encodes CASRSPTGNLGNTIYF.

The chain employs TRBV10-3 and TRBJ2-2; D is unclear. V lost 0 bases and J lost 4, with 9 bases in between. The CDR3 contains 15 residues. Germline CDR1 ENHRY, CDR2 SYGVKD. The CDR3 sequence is CAISESKPSTGELFF. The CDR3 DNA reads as TGTGCCATCAGTGAGTCGAAGCCCTCCACCGGGGAGCTGTTTTTT.

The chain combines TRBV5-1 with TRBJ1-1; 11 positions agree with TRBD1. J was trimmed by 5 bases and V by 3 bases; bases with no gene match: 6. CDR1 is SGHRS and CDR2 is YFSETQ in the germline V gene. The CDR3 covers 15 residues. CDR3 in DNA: TGCGCCAGCAGCTCGGGGACAGGGGGAGGAACTGAAGCTTTCTTT. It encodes CASSSGTGGGTEAFF.

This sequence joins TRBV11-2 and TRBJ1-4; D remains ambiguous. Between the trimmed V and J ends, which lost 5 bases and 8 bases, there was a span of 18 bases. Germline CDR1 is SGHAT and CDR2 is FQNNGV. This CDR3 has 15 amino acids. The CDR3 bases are TGTGCCAGCAGCCCGGGAGAGTGGACGAAGGAAAAACTGTTTTTT. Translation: CASSPGEWTKEKLFF.

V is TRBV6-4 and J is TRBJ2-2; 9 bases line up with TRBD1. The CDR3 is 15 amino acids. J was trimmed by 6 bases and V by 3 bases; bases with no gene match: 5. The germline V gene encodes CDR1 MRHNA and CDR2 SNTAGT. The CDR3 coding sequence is TGTGCCAGCAGTGAACAGGGACAGGGTTCCGGGGAGCTGTTTTTT. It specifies CASSEQGQGSGELFF.

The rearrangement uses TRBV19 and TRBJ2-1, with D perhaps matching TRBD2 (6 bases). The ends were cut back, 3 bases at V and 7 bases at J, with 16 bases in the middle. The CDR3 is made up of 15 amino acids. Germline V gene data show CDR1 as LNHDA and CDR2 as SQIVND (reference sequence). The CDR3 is CASSISTGARNEQFF. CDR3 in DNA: TGTGCCAGTAGTATCTCCACGGGAGCACGTAATGAGCAGTTCTTC.

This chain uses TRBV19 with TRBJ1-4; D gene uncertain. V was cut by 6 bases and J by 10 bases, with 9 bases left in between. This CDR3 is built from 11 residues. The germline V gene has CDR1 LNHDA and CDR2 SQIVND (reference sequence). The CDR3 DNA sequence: TGTGCCAGTAGGATTGCAGGAAAACTGTTTTTT. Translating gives CASRIAGKLFF.

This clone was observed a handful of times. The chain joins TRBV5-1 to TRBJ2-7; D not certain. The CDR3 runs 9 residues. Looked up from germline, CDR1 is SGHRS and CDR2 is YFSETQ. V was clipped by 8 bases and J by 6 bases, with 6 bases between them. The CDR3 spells CARRSEQYV. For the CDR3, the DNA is TGCGCCAGAAGGAGCGAGCAGTACGTC.

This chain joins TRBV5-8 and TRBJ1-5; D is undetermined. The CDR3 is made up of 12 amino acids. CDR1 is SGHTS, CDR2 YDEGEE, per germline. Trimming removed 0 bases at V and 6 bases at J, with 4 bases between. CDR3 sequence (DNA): TGTGCCAGCAGCTTGGATCGTCAGCCCCAGCATTTT. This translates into CASSLDRQPQHF.

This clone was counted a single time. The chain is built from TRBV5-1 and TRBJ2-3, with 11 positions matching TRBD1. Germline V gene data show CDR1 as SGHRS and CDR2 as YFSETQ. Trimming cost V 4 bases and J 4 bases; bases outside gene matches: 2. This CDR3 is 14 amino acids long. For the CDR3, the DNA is TGCGCCAGCAGCCAGGGACAGGGGGCAGATACGCAGTATTTT. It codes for CASSQGQGADTQYF.

The CDR3 nucleotides are TGTGCCAGCGGAGGGGACGCCGGCCCTAGAGCTTTCTTT. Translated, it gives CASGGDAGPRAFF. The genes are TRBV27 and TRBJ1-1; weak D call: TRBD1 (5 bases). The germline V gene has CDR1 MNHEY and CDR2 SMNVEV (reference sequence). The CDR3 is made up of 13 amino acids. V was shortened by 8 bases and J by 10 bases, with 20 bases between the two germline ends.

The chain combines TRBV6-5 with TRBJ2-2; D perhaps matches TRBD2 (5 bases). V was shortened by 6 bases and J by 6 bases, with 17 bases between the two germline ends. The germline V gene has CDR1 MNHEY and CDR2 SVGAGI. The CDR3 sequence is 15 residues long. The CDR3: CASSRKFGGAGELFF. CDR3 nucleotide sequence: TGTGCCAGCAGCCGAAAATTTGGAGGCGCCGGGGAGCTGTTTTTT.

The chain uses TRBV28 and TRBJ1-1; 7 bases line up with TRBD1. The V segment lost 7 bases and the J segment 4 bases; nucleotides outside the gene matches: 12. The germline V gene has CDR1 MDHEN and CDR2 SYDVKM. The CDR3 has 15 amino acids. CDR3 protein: CASKGGDFGATEAFF. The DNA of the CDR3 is TGTGCCAGCAAAGGGGGCGATTTCGGGGCCACTGAAGCTTTCTTT.

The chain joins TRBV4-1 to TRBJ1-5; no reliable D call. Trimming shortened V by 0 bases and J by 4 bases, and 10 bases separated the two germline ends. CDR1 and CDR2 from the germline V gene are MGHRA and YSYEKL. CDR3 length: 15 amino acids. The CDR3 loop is CASSQDLTYNQPQHF. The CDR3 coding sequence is TGCGCCAGCAGCCAAGATTTGACTTATAATCAGCCCCAGCATTTT.

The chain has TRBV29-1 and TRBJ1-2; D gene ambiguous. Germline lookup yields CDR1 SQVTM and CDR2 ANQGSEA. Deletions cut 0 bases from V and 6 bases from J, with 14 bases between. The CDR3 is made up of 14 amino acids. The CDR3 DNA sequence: TGCAGCGTTGAAGATCTTCTGAGGGTCGATGGCTACACCTTC. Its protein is CSVEDLLRVDGYTF.

The CDR3 spells CASSPRQREAFF. CDR3 sequence (DNA): TGTGCCAGCAGTCCCAGGCAGAGAGAAGCTTTCTTT. V gene TRBV6-5 combines with J gene TRBJ1-1; D gene unclear. V shed 5 bases and J shed 8 bases, with 12 bases lying between them. The CDR3 loop spans 12 amino acids. Germline CDR1 is MNHEY and CDR2 is SVGAGI.

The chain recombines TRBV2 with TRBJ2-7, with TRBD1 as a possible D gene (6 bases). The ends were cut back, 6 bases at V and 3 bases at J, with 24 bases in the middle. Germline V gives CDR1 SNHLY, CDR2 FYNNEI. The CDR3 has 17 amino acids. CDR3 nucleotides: TGTGCCAGCAGGGCAGATGGACAGACGGCATTAGGCTACGAGCAGTACGTC. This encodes CASRADGQTALGYEQYV.

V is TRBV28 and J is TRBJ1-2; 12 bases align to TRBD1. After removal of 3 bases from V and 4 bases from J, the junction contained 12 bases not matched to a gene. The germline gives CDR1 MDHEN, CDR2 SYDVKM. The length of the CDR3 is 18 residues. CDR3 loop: CASSLLGDRGRRSYGYTF. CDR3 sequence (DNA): TGTGCCAGCAGTTTGTTGGGGGACAGGGGGCGGCGGAGCTATGGCTACACCTTC.

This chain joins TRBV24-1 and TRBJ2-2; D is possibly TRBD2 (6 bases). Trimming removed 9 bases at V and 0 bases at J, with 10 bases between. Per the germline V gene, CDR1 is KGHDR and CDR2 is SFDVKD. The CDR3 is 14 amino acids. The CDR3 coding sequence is TGTGCCACCGGGGGGTATCCGAACACCGGGGAGCTGTTTTTT. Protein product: CATGGYPNTGELFF.

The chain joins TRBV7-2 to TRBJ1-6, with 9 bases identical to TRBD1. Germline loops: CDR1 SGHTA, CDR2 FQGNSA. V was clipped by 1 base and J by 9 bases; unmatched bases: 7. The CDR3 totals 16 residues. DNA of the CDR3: TGTGCCAGCAGCTTAGAATTACAGGGGGCATTTTCACCCCTCCACTTT. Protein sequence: CASSLELQGAFSPLHF. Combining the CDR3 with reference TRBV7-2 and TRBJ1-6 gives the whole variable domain GAGVSQSPSNKVTEKGKDVELRCDPISGHTALYWYRQSLGQGLEFLIYFQGNSAPDKSGLPSDRFSAERTGGSVSTLTIQRTQQEDSAVYLCASSLELQGAFSPLHFGNGTRLTVT.

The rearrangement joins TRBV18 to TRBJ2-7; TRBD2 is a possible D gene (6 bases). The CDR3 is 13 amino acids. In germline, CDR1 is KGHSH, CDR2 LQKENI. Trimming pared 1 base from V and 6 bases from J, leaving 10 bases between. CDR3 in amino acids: CASSPLEGSEQYV. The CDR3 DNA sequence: TGTGCCAGCTCACCACTGGAGGGAAGCGAGCAGTACGTC.